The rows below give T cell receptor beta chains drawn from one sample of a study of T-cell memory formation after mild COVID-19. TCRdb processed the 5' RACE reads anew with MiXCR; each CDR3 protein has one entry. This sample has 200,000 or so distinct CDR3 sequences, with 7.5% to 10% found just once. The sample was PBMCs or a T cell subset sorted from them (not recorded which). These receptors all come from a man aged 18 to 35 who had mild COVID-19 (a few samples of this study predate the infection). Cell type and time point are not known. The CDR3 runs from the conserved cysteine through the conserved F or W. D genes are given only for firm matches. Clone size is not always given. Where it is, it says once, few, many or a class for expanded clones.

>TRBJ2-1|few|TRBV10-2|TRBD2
CASSERGAYNEQFF
TGCGCCAGCAGTGAACGGGGGGCCTACAATGAGCAGTTCTTC
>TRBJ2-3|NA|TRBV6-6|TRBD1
CASSYASGTGIDTDTQYF
TGTGCCAGCAGTTACGCCTCCGGGACAGGTATTGACACAGATACGCAGTATTTT
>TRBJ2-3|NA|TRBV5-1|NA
CASSLGVRQGDTQYF
TGCGCCAGCAGCTTGGGGGTGAGGCAAGGGGATACGCAGTATTTT
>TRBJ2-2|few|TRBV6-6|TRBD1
CASGTGDTGELFF
TGTGCCAGCGGGACAGGGGACACCGGGGAGCTGTTTTTT
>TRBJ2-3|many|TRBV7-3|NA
CASSLQGSSTDTQYF
TGTGCCAGCAGCTTACAGGGATCTAGCACAGATACGCAGTATTTT
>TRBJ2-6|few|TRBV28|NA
CASSPPWGRGSGANVLTF
TGTGCCAGCAGCCCGCCCTGGGGCAGGGGCTCTGGGGCCAACGTCCTGACTTTC
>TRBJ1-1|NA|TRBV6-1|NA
CASMLDGNTEAFF
TGTGCCAGCATGCTGGACGGAAACACTGAAGCTTTCTTT
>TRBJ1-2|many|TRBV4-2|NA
CASSQDSAKPGIVGYTF
TGTGCCAGCAGCCAAGATAGCGCTAAGCCAGGGATTGTGGGCTACACCTTC
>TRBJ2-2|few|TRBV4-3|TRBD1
CATSHRQGFTGELFF
TGCGCCACCAGCCACAGACAGGGGTTCACCGGGGAGCTGTTTTTT
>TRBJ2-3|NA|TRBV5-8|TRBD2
CASSWGSPSSGADTQYF
TGTGCCAGCAGCTGGGGCTCCCCGAGTAGCGGGGCAGATACGCAGTATTTT
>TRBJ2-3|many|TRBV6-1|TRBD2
CASSERAGVTDTQYF
TGTGCCAGCAGTGAACGGGCGGGGGTGACAGATACGCAGTATTTT
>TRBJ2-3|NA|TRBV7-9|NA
CASSLGALMAPDTQYF
TGTGCCAGCAGCTTAGGCGCGTTAATGGCGCCAGATACGCAGTATTTT
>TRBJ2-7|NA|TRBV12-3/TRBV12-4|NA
CASSWTIPYEQYF
TGTGCCAGCAGTTGGACTATCCCCTACGAGCAGTACTTC
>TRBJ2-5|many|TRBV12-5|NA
CASGPPGYQETQYF
TGTGCTAGTGGTCCACCAGGGTACCAAGAGACCCAGTACTTC
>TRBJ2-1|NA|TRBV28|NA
CATEDNEQFF
TGTGCCACAGAAGACAATGAGCAGTTCTTC
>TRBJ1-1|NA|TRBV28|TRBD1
CASRSTGVTEAFF
TGTGCCAGCAGGTCTACAGGGGTCACTGAAGCTTTCTTT
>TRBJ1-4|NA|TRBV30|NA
CAWSGSTVEKLFF
TGTGCCTGGAGTGGAAGTACTGTGGAAAAACTGTTTTTT
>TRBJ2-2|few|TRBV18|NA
CASSPGFTGELFF
TGTGCCAGCTCACCAGGGTTCACCGGGGAGCTGTTTTTT
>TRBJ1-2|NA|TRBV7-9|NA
CASSGHSNYGYTF
TGTGCCAGCAGTGGTCACTCTAACTATGGCTACACCTTC
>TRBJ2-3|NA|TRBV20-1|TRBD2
CSAPRGGGHTDTQYF
TGCAGTGCTCCTCGGGGGGGGGGCCACACAGATACGCAGTATTTT
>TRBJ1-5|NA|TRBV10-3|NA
CAIRTANQPQHF
TGTGCCATCAGGACGGCGAATCAGCCCCAGCATTTT
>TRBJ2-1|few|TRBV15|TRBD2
CATSRVVRGYNEQFF
TGTGCCACCAGCAGAGTGGTGCGGGGGTACAATGAGCAGTTCTTC
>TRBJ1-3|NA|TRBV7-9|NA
CASSHRLTVTSSGNTIYF
TGTGCCAGCAGCCACCGTTTGACAGTAACCTCCTCTGGAAACACCATATATTTT
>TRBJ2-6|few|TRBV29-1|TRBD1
CSVAGTERSGANVLTF
TGCAGCGTGGCCGGGACAGAACGCTCTGGGGCCAACGTCCTGACTTTC
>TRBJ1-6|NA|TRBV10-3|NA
CAISESGSNSPLHF
TGTGCCATCAGTGAGTCGGGAAGTAATTCACCCCTCCACTTT
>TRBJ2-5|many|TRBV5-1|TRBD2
CASSSTSGGETQYF
TGCGCCAGCAGTTCTACTAGCGGGGGTGAGACCCAGTACTTC
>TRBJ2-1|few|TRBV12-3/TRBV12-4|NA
CASSLARLSHNEQFF
TGTGCCAGCAGTTTAGCCCGCTTGTCCCACAATGAGCAGTTCTTC
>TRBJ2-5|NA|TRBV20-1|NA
CSAIRPRDSQETQYF
TGCAGTGCTATACGCCCCAGGGACTCCCAAGAGACCCAGTACTTC
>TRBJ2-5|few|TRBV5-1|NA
CASSLVFGETQYF
TGCGCCAGCAGCTTGGTGTTCGGCGAGACCCAGTACTTC
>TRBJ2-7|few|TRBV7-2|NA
CASSSRGQGEQYF
TGTGCCAGCAGCTCGAGGGGTCAGGGCGAGCAGTACTTC
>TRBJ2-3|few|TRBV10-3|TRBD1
CAISERGGPSTDTQYF
TGTGCCATCAGTGAGCGAGGGGGCCCCTCCACAGATACGCAGTATTTT
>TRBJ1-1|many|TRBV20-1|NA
CSARDRPEAFF
TGCAGTGCTAGAGATCGTCCGGAAGCTTTCTTT
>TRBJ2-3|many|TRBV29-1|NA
CSVDRGDTQYF
TGCAGCGTTGATAGGGGTGATACGCAGTATTTT
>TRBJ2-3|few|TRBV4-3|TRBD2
CASSRQAGGHLDTQYF
TGCGCCAGCAGCCGTCAAGCGGGGGGGCATTTAGATACGCAGTATTTT
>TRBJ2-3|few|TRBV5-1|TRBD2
CASSLGTSGGATDTQYF
TGCGCCAGCAGCTTAGGGACTAGCGGGGGGGCTACAGATACGCAGTATTTT
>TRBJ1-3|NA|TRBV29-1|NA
CSAQRSSGNTIYF
TGCAGCGCCCAGAGGAGTTCCGGAAACACCATATATTTT
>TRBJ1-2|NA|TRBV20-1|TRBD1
CSAQTGTNYGYTF
TGCAGTGCACAGACAGGGACTAACTATGGCTACACCTTC
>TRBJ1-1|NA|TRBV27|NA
CASSLFRNTEAFF
TGTGCCAGCAGTTTATTTCGGAACACTGAAGCTTTCTTT
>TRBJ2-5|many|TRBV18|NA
CASSPPGIRGETQYF
TGTGCCAGCTCACCCCCTGGGATAAGGGGAGAGACCCAGTACTTC
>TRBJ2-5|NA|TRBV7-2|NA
CASSRDLGRETQYF
TGTGCCAGCAGCAGGGACTTAGGGAGGGAGACCCAGTACTTC
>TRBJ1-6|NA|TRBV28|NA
CASTPMGRTNSPLHF
TGTGCCAGCACCCCTATGGGCAGGACAAATTCACCCCTCCACTTT
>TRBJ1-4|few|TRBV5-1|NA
CASSGQGQANEKLFF
TGCGCCAGCAGCGGGCAGGGCCAGGCTAATGAAAAACTGTTTTTT
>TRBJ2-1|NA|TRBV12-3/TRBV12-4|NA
CASSFGMEQFF
TGTGCCAGCAGTTTCGGGATGGAGCAGTTCTTC